This T cell receptor beta chain derives from a study of response to subunit inactivated influenza vaccine (dated by TCRdb to between 2017 and 2018). Study-level background: Deep quantitative T cell receptor repertoire profiling was used in the study to track responses to a trivalent subunit inactivated influenza vaccine. Findings and caveats that apply to the study as a whole: The authors suggested that each seasonal influenza vaccination may recruit only a limited number of new T cells.

Libraries were prepared through RT-PCR. TCRdb shows the sequencer as Illumina HiSeq 2500. The public reads were reprocessed in TCRdb via fastp at Q25 and MiXCR, keeping in-frame beta chains. All rows with the same CDR3 protein become a single entry with the most common DNA and genes. This sample gives 600,000 to 700,000 distinct CDR3 sequences in total; 12% to 15% of them show up just once. The ten top clones hold 6.5% to 8% of the sample. V lost 6 bases and J lost 6 bases, and the count of bases not matched to a germline gene is 10. Including the terminal cysteine and phenylalanine, the CDR3 comprises 16 residues. The only DNA kept is the CDR3, 48 bases in frame from the first base. There are a few counts of this clonotype. Its antigen is unknown. The record has no base qualities; no much larger clone is one base away.

The receptor's source is a man aged 50-60 years who received an inactivated influenza vaccine. Donor details come from another sample of the same person, matched by shared clones. The chain employs TRBV12-3 or TRBV12-4 and TRBJ2-1; 11 bases in between match TRBD2. The specimen comprised PBMCs from blood, sampled 14 days before vaccination. The nucleotide sequence reads as follows: TGTGCCAGCAGCACAAATAGCGGGGGGGCCCTCAATGAGCAGTTCTTC. It translates as CASSTNSGGALNEQFF.